Listed below are T cell receptor beta chains from one sample, sequenced in a study of cytomegalovirus exposure and HLA in healthy donors. Measured with immunoSEQ multiplex PCR; TCRdb has only the in-frame clones, and not every one. The repertoire holds about 100,000 clones, with around 79% as singletons. The source material was PBMCs. These receptors were obtained from a female donor in good health and CMV-seropositive. Each CDR3 is given without its conserved first and last residue.

>TRBV5-4|12
ASSVVTGSYGYT
>TRBV7-8|14
ASSPRGTGGHYEQY
>TRBV14|13
ASSPARTSFQTQY
>TRBV28|10
ASSWTGQGYT
>TRBV30|12
AWRVAGGTDTQY
>TRBV7-3|11
ASSLTLANEQF
>TRBV13|13
ASSLNLAGTGELF
>TRBV11-2|14
ASSQRGAPGANVLT
>TRBV6-4|14
ASSDSGGAYTGELF
>TRBV5-6|11
ASSSLRGYGYT
>TRBV29-1|10
SVGGPGRPQH
>TRBV2|11
ASSEMGNSPLH
>TRBV7-9|15
ASSRRTSGTSTDTQY
>TRBV11-1|12
ASSLTGRAETQY
>TRBV29-1|12
SVSPGTGNTEAF
>TRBV6-1|13
ASSESSGFGQPQH
>TRBV4-3|13
ASSQSGGWNTEAF
>TRBV6-4|14
ASSDSRDRGRETQY
>TRBV7-7|13
ASSSLAGGDYEQY
>TRBV7-2|13
ASSLGDRGVYEQY
>TRBV5-1|12
ASAWESNTGELF
>TRBV30|12
AWDKGQSNEKLF
>TRBV5-5|11
ASSLQGIYGYT
>TRBV28|10
ASERGGFEQY
>TRBV7-2|13
ASSLQGAMNTEAF
>TRBV14|12
ASSQARTYTEAF
>TRBV4-2|14
ASSHPSSGVNSPLH
>TRBV5-1|11
ASSLEAGGHKY
>TRBV4-2|13
ASTPTTQNTGELF
>TRBV10-3|16
AIKGGQENLLYCNEQF
>TRBV7-2|14
ASSPGLAGGQNEQY
>TRBV4-2|14
ASSRYEGGFEDEQF
>TRBV7-9|11
ASSLGYSDGYT
>TRBV4-2|13
ASSQDPGANYGYT
>TRBV4-1|13
ASSQPLGAIGELF
>TRBV30|11
AWRVRGSTEAF
>TRBV5-1|14
ASSFFGTGTYNEQF
>TRBV7-9|12
ASSPQGWGEKLF
>TRBV27|13
ASSVTGQPSYEQY
>TRBV2|12
ASLIAGGGYEQY
>TRBV6-5|11
ASTKHLGGELF
>TRBV11-2|15
ASSLERQGTGRREAF
>TRBV28|11
ASSLGGKNIQY
>TRBV29-1|11
SVLAGGWNEQF
>TRBV7-9|14
ASSLVWDYNTGELF
>TRBV6-5|13
ASSRLAGHQETQY
>TRBV7-2|13
ASSAWTSGGNEQF
>TRBV2|11
ASSVNSLHGYT
>TRBV6-5|14
ASSYSGTGGTGELF
>TRBV18|13
ASSPERASSYEQY
>TRBV6-5|14
ASSYSKDRGHQPQH
>TRBV28|10
ASSLAGQPQH
>TRBV7-8|14
ASSPTGGTNTDTQY